This T cell receptor beta chain was obtained from a study of regulatory T cells in long-lasting Graves disease. Whole-study results and caveats: Among the persistent patients, 2,500 to 3,500 public clonotypes were shared, more than the roughly 900 shared among new patients.

There are a few counts of this clonotype. The antigen remains undetermined. TCR beta libraries were built with iRepertoire HTBI primers and Arm-PCR of CDR3 regions. TCRdb recomputed calls from the multiplex PCR reads with MiXCR, one row per CDR3 protein. The data contain around 340,000 distinct CDR3 sequences, about 20% of them singletons. The length of the CDR3 is 17 residues. V trimming: 1 base; J trimming: 6 bases; junction bases outside the gene matches: 13. Per the germline V gene, CDR1 is SGHVS and CDR2 is FQNEAQ. Time point indicated: persistent/refractory GD, antithyroid drugs over 5 years with positive TRAb. From RNA extracted from PBMCs, the TCR library was made.

This chain connects TRBV7-8 to TRBJ1-2; 8 nucleotides match TRBD1. The sequencing here drew on peripheral blood mononuclear cells (PBMCs), taken when the disease was refractory, from a patient treated with antithyroid drugs. The clonotype was recovered from a female donor with Graves disease. The CDR3 sequence is CASSLGTGRGHVDGYTF. CDR3 in DNA: TGTGCCAGCAGCTTAGGGACCGGCAGGGGGCATGTGGATGGCTACACCTTC.